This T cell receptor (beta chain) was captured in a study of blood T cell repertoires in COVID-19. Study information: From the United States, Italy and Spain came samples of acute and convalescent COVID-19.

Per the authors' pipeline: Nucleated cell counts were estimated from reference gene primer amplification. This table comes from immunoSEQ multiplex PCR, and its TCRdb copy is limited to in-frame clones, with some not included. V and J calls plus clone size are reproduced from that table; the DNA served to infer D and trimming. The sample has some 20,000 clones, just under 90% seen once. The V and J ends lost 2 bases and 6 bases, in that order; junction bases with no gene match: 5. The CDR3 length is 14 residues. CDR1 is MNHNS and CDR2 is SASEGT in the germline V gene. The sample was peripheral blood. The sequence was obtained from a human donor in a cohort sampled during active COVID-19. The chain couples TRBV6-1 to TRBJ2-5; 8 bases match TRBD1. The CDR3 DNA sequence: TGTGCCAGCAGTGAAACAGGGGGTATGCAGACCCAGTACTTC. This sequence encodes CASSETGGMQTQYF.